These T cell receptor beta chains were read from a single sample in a study of T cells in Graves' hyperthyroidism and ophthalmopathy. From the multiplex PCR reads, TCRdb called clonotypes with MiXCR, one entry per CDR3 protein. The repertoire consists of more than 500,000 distinct CDR3 sequences, with roughly 14% occurring once and the leading ten covering over 3.5%. Source material: blood. All receptors derive from a woman between 40 and 55 years old with Graves' ophthalmopathy. CDR3s include the opening cysteine and the closing phenylalanine or tryptophan. A D gene is named only where the DNA matches it firmly. Clone size appears in some rows only: once, few, many, or a class for an expanded clone.

>TRBJ2-5|TRBV4-1|-|-|14
CASSQVLQGETQYF
TGCGCCAGCAGCCAAGTCTTGCAGGGGGAGACCCAGTACTTC
>TRBJ2-7|TRBV6-5|-|few|15
CASSYSLGPGYEQYF
TGTGCCAGCAGTTACTCGCTCGGGCCCGGCTACGAGCAGTACTTC
>TRBJ1-1|TRBV27|-|many|15
CASRRAGVMNTEAFF
TGTGCCAGCAGGCGGGCAGGAGTCATGAACACTGAAGCTTTCTTT
>TRBJ1-1|TRBV5-1|-|once|16
CASKEPFRGTRTEAFF
TGCGCCAGCAAAGAGCCCTTCCGCGGGACACGCACTGAAGCTTTCTTT
>TRBJ1-1|TRBV5-1|TRBD1|many|14
CASSETGGITEAFF
TGCGCCAGCAGCGAGACAGGGGGGATTACTGAAGCTTTCTTT
>TRBJ2-7|TRBV12-3/TRBV12-4|-|many|12
CASSGLLYEQYF
TGTGCCAGTTCGGGCCTTCTCTACGAGCAGTACTTC
>TRBJ2-2|TRBV2|-|many|15
CASSDQDSYTGELFF
TGTGCCAGCAGTGATCAGGACAGTTACACCGGGGAGCTGTTTTTT
>TRBJ2-7|TRBV10-3|TRBD1|-|15
CAAYDGTGSSYEQYF
TGTGCCGCCTACGACGGGACAGGGAGCTCCTACGAGCAGTACTTC
>TRBJ1-1|TRBV2|-|many|15
CASSLQGLMNTEAFF
TGTGCCAGCAGTTTACAGGGCCTCATGAACACTGAAGCTTTCTTT
>TRBJ2-5|TRBV24-1|-|-|15
CATNDSGQDQETQYF
TGTGCCACCAATGACTCTGGGCAGGACCAAGAGACCCAGTACTTC
>TRBJ2-5|TRBV29-1|TRBD1|-|12
CIVNRGRETQYF
TGCATCGTTAACAGGGGCAGAGAGACCCAGTACTTC
>TRBJ2-2|TRBV6-1|TRBD2|few|16
CASSGWREGPTGELFF
TGTGCCAGCAGTGGTTGGCGGGAGGGCCCCACCGGGGAGCTGTTTTTT
>TRBJ2-6|TRBV13|-|many|18
CASSLGGDIGSGANVLTF
TGTGCCAGCAGCTTAGGAGGGGACATCGGCTCTGGGGCCAACGTCCTGACTTTC
>TRBJ1-5|TRBV7-2|-|many|12
CASAEVNQPQHF
TGTGCCAGCGCGGAGGTGAATCAGCCCCAGCATTTT
>TRBJ2-5|TRBV28|-|many|14
CASSLTAIQETQYF
TGTGCCAGCAGTTTGACAGCGATCCAAGAGACCCAGTACTTC
>TRBJ2-7|TRBV28|-|many|15
CASSSGGADSYEQYF
TGTGCCAGCAGTTCCGGAGGGGCGGACTCCTACGAGCAGTACTTC
>TRBJ2-5|TRBV5-6|-|-|15
CASSAIGRIEETQYF
TGTGCCAGCAGCGCGATCGGACGGATAGAAGAGACCCAGTACTTC
>TRBJ2-7|TRBV6-5|-|-|15
CASSYTGGGSYEQYF
TGTGCCAGCAGTTACACCGGAGGGGGCTCCTACGAGCAGTACTTC
>TRBJ2-7|TRBV28|-|-|19
CASSSVGANRGLSVHEQYF
TGTGCCAGCAGTTCTGTTGGGGCTAATAGGGGTTTGAGCGTCCACGAGCAGTACTTC
>TRBJ1-2|TRBV12-3/TRBV12-4|TRBD1|-|13
CASSLTGTHGYTF
TGTGCCAGCAGCCTGACAGGGACCCATGGCTACACCTTC
>TRBJ2-7|TRBV6-4|-|-|17
CASSRLRTATSSYEQYF
TGTGCCAGCAGCCGCCTCCGGACCGCGACCAGCTCCTACGAGCAGTACTTC
>TRBJ2-2|TRBV5-1|TRBD1|few|14
CASSPGTDTGELFF
TGCGCCAGCAGCCCCGGGACAGACACCGGGGAGCTGTTTTTT
>TRBJ1-2|TRBV12-3/TRBV12-4|-|many|13
CASSLEGVKSYTF
TGTGCCAGCAGTTTGGAAGGTGTCAAAAGCTACACCTTC
>TRBJ2-7|TRBV6-5|TRBD1|-|15
CASSYQGAGIYEQYF
TGTGCCAGCAGTTACCAGGGGGCCGGGATATACGAGCAGTACTTC
>TRBJ2-7|TRBV7-8|-|many|13
CASSTLQGNEQYF
TGTGCCAGCAGCACACTACAGGGAAACGAGCAGTACTTC
>TRBJ2-5|TRBV7-9|-|many|15
CASSSRGPLEETQYF
TGTGCCAGCAGCTCCCGGGGACCGTTGGAAGAGACCCAGTACTTC
>TRBJ2-7|TRBV28|TRBD1|few|14
CASSTGTGGYQQYF
TGTGCCAGCAGTACCGGGACAGGGGGATACCAGCAGTACTTC
>TRBJ2-7|TRBV4-3|-|many|16
CASSPTFGGRSYEQYF
TGCGCCAGCAGCCCTACTTTTGGAGGGAGGTCCTACGAGCAGTACTTC
>TRBJ2-2|TRBV7-6|-|few|18
CASSYPPPPTGNTGELFF
TGTGCCAGCAGCTATCCGCCCCCACCAACGGGGAACACCGGGGAGCTGTTTTTT
>TRBJ1-5|TRBV19|-|many|14
CASSISSPEQPQHF
TGTGCCAGTAGTATAAGCTCTCCGGAACAGCCCCAGCATTTT
>TRBJ1-2|TRBV5-1|TRBD1|-|14
CASSPTGQIYGYTF
TGCGCCAGCAGCCCAACGGGACAGATCTATGGCTACACCTTC
>TRBJ2-7|TRBV14|TRBD1|few|14
CASSQWTGGYEQYF
TGTGCCAGCAGCCAGTGGACAGGGGGCTACGAGCAGTACTTC
>TRBJ1-5|TRBV12-3/TRBV12-4|-|many|12
CASNSGDQPQHF
TGTGCCAGCAACTCAGGGGATCAGCCCCAGCATTTT
>TRBJ1-1|TRBV30|-|many|15
CAWNLGQPGSLEAFF
TGTGCCTGGAATCTTGGACAGCCGGGTTCGCTTGAAGCTTTCTTT
>TRBJ2-5|TRBV19|-|many|13
CASSMSAQEDQYF
TGTGCCAGTAGTATGTCGGCCCAAGAGGACCAGTACTTC
>TRBJ2-7|TRBV19|-|-|13
CASSIMPPNEQYF
TGTGCCAGTAGTATCATGCCTCCCAACGAGCAGTACTTC
>TRBJ1-2|TRBV30|-|many|12
CAWSDREGGYTF
TGTGCCTGGAGTGACAGGGAAGGTGGCTACACCTTC
>TRBJ2-7|TRBV4-1|TRBD1|many|16
CASSQDPQGVSYEQYF
TGCGCCAGCAGCCAAGATCCTCAGGGGGTTTCCTACGAGCAGTACTTC
>TRBJ2-7|TRBV5-6|TRBD1|-|14
CASSLLAGGHEQYF
TGTGCCAGCAGCTTGTTGGCAGGGGGTCACGAGCAGTACTTC
>TRBJ1-2|TRBV27|TRBD1|-|13
CATGTGSLYGYTF
TGTGCCACTGGGACAGGGAGCCTCTATGGCTACACCTTC
>TRBJ2-7|TRBV27|TRBD1|-|15
CASGTGTGGGYEQYF
TGTGCCAGCGGAACCGGGACAGGGGGCGGGTACGAGCAGTACTTC
>TRBJ1-5|TRBV28|-|-|19
CASSFSRRLGLKGNQPQHF
TGTGCCAGCAGTTTCTCTCGTCGCCTGGGACTCAAAGGCAATCAGCCCCAGCATTTT
>TRBJ2-5|TRBV11-2|TRBD1|many|14
CASSLTGAVETQYF
TGTGCCAGCAGCTTGACAGGGGCTGTAGAGACCCAGTACTTC
>TRBJ1-5|TRBV27|-|many|14
CASSPLATNQPQHF
TGTGCCAGCAGTCCATTGGCCACCAATCAGCCCCAGCATTTT
>TRBJ1-2|TRBV28|-|many|14
CASSIPGDYYGYTF
TGTGCCAGCAGTATCCCCGGGGATTACTATGGCTACACCTTC
>TRBJ1-3|TRBV12-3/TRBV12-4|TRBD1|few|19
CASTFDRDSPSGSRNTIYF
TGTGCCAGCACTTTCGACCGGGACAGCCCTTCAGGGAGCCGAAACACCATATATTTT
>TRBJ2-7|TRBV11-1|TRBD2|few|16
CASSLFAGGPLDEQYF
TGTGCCAGCAGCTTATTTGCGGGAGGGCCTTTGGACGAGCAGTACTTC
>TRBJ2-5|TRBV29-1|TRBD2|many|12
CSVLAAQETQYF
TGCAGCGTTCTAGCGGCCCAAGAGACCCAGTACTTC
>TRBJ1-5|TRBV28|-|many|16
CASSFPSTGYNQPQHF
TGTGCCAGCAGTTTTCCCAGTACAGGCTATAATCAGCCCCAGCATTTT
>TRBJ2-5|TRBV5-5|-|many|16
CASSSNLGDGEETQYF
TGTGCCAGCAGCAGCAACCTAGGGGACGGTGAAGAGACCCAGTACTTC
>TRBJ1-5|TRBV19|-|many|18
CASNPKAGMVGGVQPQHF
TGTGCCAGTAATCCCAAGGCGGGTATGGTGGGGGGCGTTCAGCCCCAGCATTTT
>TRBJ2-2|TRBV12-3/TRBV12-4|TRBD2|few|15
CASSSGLPDTGELFF
TGTGCCAGCAGTTCGGGACTACCAGACACCGGGGAGCTGTTTTTT
>TRBJ1-1|TRBV13|-|many|13
CASSDSISPEAFF
TGTGCCAGCAGCGATTCGATTTCCCCTGAAGCTTTCTTT